The 20 T cell receptor beta chains below come from one sample, sequenced in a study. TCRdb re-analysed the RT-PCR reads in MiXCR, keeping a single row per CDR3 protein. The sample has about 680,000 distinct CDR3 sequences, approximately 15% seen once; the top ten hold about 3.6%. The sample taken for sequencing was memory CD4+ T cells from blood. The receptor set was obtained from a female donor in good health, serving as a healthy control.

This clonotype has just a few counts. The chain employs TRBV12-5 and TRBJ2-1; 7 bases are a match to TRBD1. Germline-derived CDR1 and CDR2 are LGHNT and FRNRAP. The J segment lost 0 bases and the V segment lost 4 bases, leaving 6 bases of the junction unmatched. CDR3 length: 16 amino acids. The CDR3, as DNA: TGTGCTAGTGGTTCCTCACAGGGGAGCTCCTACAATGAGCAGTTCTTC. It codes for CASGSSQGSSYNEQFF.

This chain connects TRBV12-3 or TRBV12-4 to TRBJ2-1; 7 bases fit TRBD2. The CDR3 is 16 residues long. Trimming removed 4 bases from V and 8 bases from J; junction bases left unmatched: 14. CDR3: CASSSQTSEKGHEQFF. The CDR3 nucleotides are TGTGCCAGCAGTTCCCAAACTAGCGAGAAGGGTCATGAGCAGTTCTTC.

In the case of this clonotype: The junction departs from germline at one end; a sequencing error may be responsible. The chain links TRBV27 to TRBJ2-5; D unresolved. The V gene's germline CDR1 is MNHEY and CDR2 SMNVEV (reference sequence). The length of the CDR3 is 13 residues. DNA for the CDR3: TGTGCCAGCAGTTCGTCTCGTGTAGAGACCAAGTACTTC. Its translation is CASSSSRVETKYF.

This clonotype was observed a few times. The genes are TRBV7-2 and TRBJ2-3; perhaps TRBD2 as D (7 bases). CDR3 length: 17 amino acids. Trimming stripped 5 bases from V and 8 bases from J, with 26 bases between. CDR1 and CDR2 (germline): SGHTA, FQGNSA. The CDR3 DNA sequence: TGTGCCAGCAGCCCCAATGGGGGGGCGGTGAATGTAGGTACGCAGTATTTT. Encoded protein: CASSPNGGAVNVGTQYF.

The chain employs TRBV6-5 and TRBJ1-2; TRBD1 is a possible D gene (6 bases). The CDR3 is 13 amino acids. CDR1 is MNHEY, CDR2 SVGAGI, per germline. V lost 7 bases to trimming and J lost 5 bases, with 14 bases between them. CDR3 sequence (DNA): TGTGCCAGCACTCGGACAGCAGGATATGGCTACACCTTC. It codes for CASTRTAGYGYTF.

This clonotype has a count of ten or more. The chain recombines TRBV11-2 with TRBJ2-2; TRBD2 matches at 8 bases. Germline lookup yields CDR1 SGHAT and CDR2 FQNNGV. V shed 2 bases and J 4 bases; nucleotides not matched to a gene: 6. CDR3 size: 16 residues. The chain's CDR3 is CASSLNAGGRTGELFF. The CDR3 DNA sequence: TGTGCCAGCAGCTTAAACGCGGGGGGCCGCACCGGGGAGCTGTTTTTT.

This clonotype has only a few counts. J is TRBJ2-5 and V is TRBV20-1; 11 bases match TRBD2. The CDR3 covers 16 residues. Looked up from germline, CDR1 is DFQATT and CDR2 is SNEGSKA (reference sequence). V shed 3 bases, J shed 6 bases, and the junction held 12 bases outside the gene matches. The CDR3 protein is CSARELAGGGEKTQYF. DNA of the CDR3: TGCAGTGCTAGGGAGCTAGCGGGAGGAGGCGAAAAGACCCAGTACTTC.

The chain joins TRBV7-2 to TRBJ1-5; TRBD1 might be the D (6 bases). Germline lookup yields CDR1 SGHTA and CDR2 FQGNSA. V was cut by 1 base and J by 6 bases, with 13 bases left in between. This CDR3 is 15 amino acids long. The CDR3 sequence is CASSLDQGLGQPQHF. In nucleotides, the CDR3 is TGTGCCAGCAGCTTAGATCAGGGGCTGGGTCAGCCCCAGCATTTT.

This clonotype was counted a few times. The chain combines TRBV30 with TRBJ2-1; 7 bases align to TRBD1. CDR1 is GTSNPN and CDR2 is SVGIG in the germline V gene (reference sequence). V lost 3 bases and J lost 8; bases outside the gene matches: 4. The CDR3 covers 12 residues. The CDR3 region is CAWSRQGDEQFF. The CDR3 DNA sequence: TGTGCCTGGAGCCGACAGGGAGATGAGCAGTTCTTC.

This clonotype was picked up a small number of times. The J gene is TRBJ2-1, the V gene TRBV12-3 or TRBV12-4; tentatively, D is TRBD1 or TRBD2 (5 bases each). Trimming removed 3 bases from V and 2 bases from J, with 23 bases in between. The CDR3 contains 19 residues. CDR3 region: CASSFSPGGGSNTYNEQFF. CDR3 nucleotides: TGTGCCAGCAGTTTTAGTCCTGGGGGTGGGTCCAACACCTACAATGAGCAGTTCTTC.

The gene calls are TRBV2 and TRBJ2-3, with D perhaps matching TRBD1 (5 bases). Germline V gene data show CDR1 as SNHLY and CDR2 as FYNNEI. The CDR3 loop spans 16 amino acids. Deletions cut 2 bases from V and 5 bases from J, with 17 bases between. The CDR3 is CASSELQTVGLDTQYF. CDR3 nucleotides: TGTGCCAGCAGTGAACTCCAGACAGTGGGATTAGATACGCAGTATTTT.

About this clonotype: A much larger clone is a single base away; this may be a read error. This rearrangement joins TRBV24-1 to TRBJ2-1; a weak D match, TRBD2 (5 bases). The germline CDR1 and CDR2 sequences are KGHDR and SFDVKD. V lost 12 bases, J lost 7 bases, and 18 bases lay in between. CDR3 size: 13 residues. CDR3 coding DNA: TGTGCCGCCCAGGATGGCGGCGGGAATGAGCAGTTCTTC. It is translated as CAAQDGGGNEQFF.

The chain combines TRBV5-1 with TRBJ1-1; tentative D call: TRBD1 (5 bases). The CDR3 spans 14 residues. CDR1 and CDR2 from the germline V gene are SGHRS and YFSETQ. V was clipped by 5 bases and J by 7 bases, with 18 bases between them. CDR3 bases: TGCGCCAGCAGTTTAGACGGGGGTAGGGGTGAAGCTTTCTTT. Translation gives CASSLDGGRGEAFF. Complete variable domain (other parts from reference TRBV5-1 and TRBJ1-1): KAGVTQTPRYLIKTRGQQVTLSCSPISGHRSVSWYQQTPGQGLQFLFEYFSETQRNKGNFPGRFSGRQFSNSRSEMNVSTLELGDSALYLCASSLDGGRGEAFFGQGTRLTVV.

This clonotype came up a few times. The chain links TRBV12-3 or TRBV12-4 to TRBJ1-1; D might be TRBD1 (5 bases). The CDR3 is made up of 14 amino acids. Trimming took off 5 bases at V and 4 bases at J, with 14 bases between the two ends. The chain's CDR3 is CASSPEGPGTEAFF. The CDR3 DNA follows: TGTGCCAGCAGTCCAGAGGGGCCGGGCACTGAAGCTTTCTTT.

This clonotype turned up a few times. The chain joins TRBV7-8 to TRBJ2-3, with D possibly matching TRBD1 (6 bases). The V gene's germline CDR1 is SGHVS and CDR2 FQNEAQ. V gave up 5 bases and J gave up 0 bases, with 15 bases separating them. CDR3 length: 16 amino acids. CDR3 loop: CASSPQQGLSTDTQYF. CDR3 coding DNA: TGTGCCAGCAGCCCCCAACAGGGATTGAGCACAGATACGCAGTATTTT.

This clonotype was seen many times. V usage is TRBV5-6 and J usage is TRBJ1-5; possibly TRBD1 for D (5 bases). The V end lost 4 bases, the J end lost 1 base, and 15 bases lay between the germline ends. The CDR3 runs 16 residues. The germline CDR1 and CDR2 sequences are SGHDT and YYEEEE. The CDR3 coding sequence is TGTGCCAGCAGCCCTCGAGGGAAGGGGAGCAATCAGCCCCAGCATTTT. This sequence encodes CASSPRGKGSNQPQHF.

This clonotype was seen a few times. Compared with germline, one end of the junction differs, possibly owing to a read error. The rearrangement joins TRBV7-7 to TRBJ1-5; no clear D gene. The germline V gene has CDR1 SSHAT and CDR2 FNYEAQ (reference sequence). The CDR3 is 13 amino acids. This CDR3 reads CASSFEEGQPQHF. CDR3 DNA sequence: TGTGCTAGCAGCTTCGAGGAGGGTCAGCCCCAGCATTTT.

The genes are TRBV10-3 and TRBJ1-6, with 9 bases matching TRBD1. The germline gives CDR1 ENHRY, CDR2 SYGVKD. There are 15 residues in the CDR3. The J segment lost 8 bases and the V segment lost 5 bases, leaving 7 bases of the junction unmatched. CDR3 loop: CAISKQGAWDSPLHF. The CDR3 DNA is TGTGCCATCAGTAAACAGGGGGCATGGGATTCACCCCTCCACTTT.

The sample holds a few counts of this clonotype. The chain has TRBV7-9 and TRBJ1-6; a weak D match, TRBD1 (5 bases). CDR1 and CDR2 (germline): SEHNR, FQNEAQ (reference sequence). V was trimmed by 5 bases and J by 8 bases, leaving 16 bases between them. There are 15 residues in the CDR3. The DNA of the CDR3 is TGTGCCAGCAGCATAATGGGGACGAATGATTCACCCCTCCACTTT. Protein: CASSIMGTNDSPLHF.

This chain links TRBV29-1 with TRBJ2-7, with D uncertain. Germline loops: CDR1 SQVTM, CDR2 ANQGSEA. This CDR3 region has 10 residues. V was shortened by 4 bases and J by 5 bases, with 6 bases between the two germline ends. The CDR3 nucleotides read TGCAGCGTTGGGGCAAACGAGCAGTACTTC. Protein sequence: CSVGANEQYF.